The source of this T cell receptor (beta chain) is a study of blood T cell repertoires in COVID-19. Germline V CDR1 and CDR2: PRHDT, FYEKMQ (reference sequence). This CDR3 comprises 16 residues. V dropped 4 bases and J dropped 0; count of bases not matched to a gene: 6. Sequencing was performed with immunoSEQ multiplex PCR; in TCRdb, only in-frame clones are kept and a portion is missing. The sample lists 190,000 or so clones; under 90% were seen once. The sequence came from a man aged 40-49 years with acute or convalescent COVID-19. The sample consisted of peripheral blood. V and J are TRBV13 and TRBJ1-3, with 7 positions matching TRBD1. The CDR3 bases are TGTGCCAGCAGCTCCGGGACAGCGAACTCTGGAAACACCATATATTTT. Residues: CASSSGTANSGNTIYF.